This entry describes one T cell receptor beta chain. The source of the sample is a study of blood T cell repertoires in COVID-19. Study context: Samples taken during acute and convalescent COVID-19 were collected in the United States, Italy and Spain. In each case, the material was cDNA or gDNA derived from T cells, B-cell-depleted T cells, or PBMCs.

Authors' data handling: Nucleated cell number was recorded as an estimate derived from reference gene primer amplification. The protocol was immunoSEQ multiplex PCR, while the TCRdb copy is restricted to in-frame clones and leaves out a portion. From that table come the V and J calls and clone size; the DNA was used to work out D and trimming. Of some 80,000 clones in the sample, approximately 88% were seen once. CDR1 is SNHLY, CDR2 FYNNEI, per germline. This CDR3 spans 14 amino acids. The ends lost 4 bases at V and 2 bases at J; junction bases unmatched: 2. This TCR was sampled from a human donor in a cohort sampled during active COVID-19. The sample taken for sequencing was peripheral blood. The V call is TRBV2, the J call TRBJ2-4; 7 nucleotides line up with TRBD1. The CDR3 sequence: CASSVGGSKNIQYF. The CDR3 DNA follows: TGTGCCAGCAGTGTAGGGGGCTCCAAAAACATTCAGTACTTC.